Listed below are T cell receptor beta chains from one sample, sequenced in a study of T cells in Graves' hyperthyroidism and ophthalmopathy. MiXCR was run by TCRdb on the multiplex PCR reads, yielding one entry per CDR3 protein. The sample lists hundreds of thousands of distinct CDR3 sequences, around 39% occurring once. The sequenced sample was blood. These receptors were taken from a man aged 18 to 30 with Graves' hyperthyroidism. Both conserved end residues are part of each CDR3. The D gene is left open where the match is weak. Where a row states a size, it is once, few, many or the class of an expanded clone; other rows omit it.

>TRBV11-2|TRBJ1-4|.|.
TGTGCCAGCAGCTTGGTGCCGGGGAGTAATGAAAAACTGTTTTTT
CASSLVPGSNEKLFF
>TRBV10-3|TRBJ2-3|TRBD1|few
TGTGCCATCCGGACAGGGGGAGATACGCAGTATTTT
CAIRTGGDTQYF
>TRBV6-1|TRBJ1-1|.|few
TGTGCCAGCAGTGAAATGACAGAACACGAAGCTTTCTTT
CASSEMTEHEAFF
>TRBV11-3|TRBJ1-2|.|.
TGTGCCAGCAGCTTAAACGGCCCGGATGGCTACACCTTC
CASSLNGPDGYTF
>TRBV7-2|TRBJ1-4|.|.
TGTGCCAGCAGCTTAGATACAGGGCCTGTTGCAACTAATGAAAAACTGTTTTTT
CASSLDTGPVATNEKLFF
>TRBV7-9|TRBJ1-1|.|few
TGTGCCAGCTTCAACCGGGGTACTTCGAACACTGAAGCTTTCTTT
CASFNRGTSNTEAFF
>TRBV2|TRBJ2-7|.|few
TGTGCCAGCCGTGAGACGAACTACGAGCAGTACTTC
CASRETNYEQYF
>TRBV9|TRBJ1-6|.|many
TGTGCCAGCAGTGTCGGAAGCTCCTATAATTCACCCCTCCACTTT
CASSVGSSYNSPLHF
>TRBV5-5|TRBJ1-5|TRBD1|.
TGTGCCAGCAGTTTCGGACAGGGGGATGACGGCAATCAGCCCCAGCATTTT
CASSFGQGDDGNQPQHF
>TRBV15|TRBJ1-6|.|many
TGTGCCACCAGCAGAGATGGAGGTTCACCCCTCCACTTT
CATSRDGGSPLHF
>TRBV29-1|TRBJ2-2|.|.
TGCAGCGTCCTGGGGGAGGAAACCGGGGAGCTGTTTTTT
CSVLGEETGELFF
>TRBV2|TRBJ2-7|.|many
TGTGCCAGCAAGGGCCAGGACTCCTACGAGCAGTACTTC
CASKGQDSYEQYF
>TRBV6-1|TRBJ2-7|TRBD2|once
TGTGCCAGCAGCCAGCGGGAGACGTACTACGAGCAGTACTTC
CASSQRETYYEQYF
>TRBV7-9|TRBJ2-2|.|few
TGTGCCAGCAGCTTGGCCCCTACGGGGTCGGCCGGGGAGCTGTTTTTT
CASSLAPTGSAGELFF
>TRBV9|TRBJ1-3|TRBD1|.
TGTGCCAGCAGCCTAGGACAGGGGGCGTATTTTGGAAACACCATATATTTT
CASSLGQGAYFGNTIYF
>TRBV5-1|TRBJ2-7|TRBD1|.
TGCGCCAGCAGCCTCCTGGACAGGGCCCAAGAGCAGTACTTC
CASSLLDRAQEQYF
>TRBV5-8|TRBJ2-2|TRBD2|few
TGTGCCAGCAGCTTGGGGGCTAGCGGGAGTCACCGGGAGCTGTTTTTT
CASSLGASGSHRELFF
>TRBV9|TRBJ1-3|.|.
TGTGCCAGCAGCTCCCCGAGTGGGGAATCGGGAAACACCATATATTTT
CASSSPSGESGNTIYF
>TRBV29-1|TRBJ1-1|.|.
TGCAGCGTTGAGGACAGTTACAATGAAGCTTTCTTT
CSVEDSYNEAFF
>TRBV7-9|TRBJ2-5|.|few
TGTGCCAGCAGCCCTCCCAAAGACGTCATACAAGAGACCCAGTACTTC
CASSPPKDVIQETQYF
>TRBV12-3/TRBV12-4|TRBJ2-5|.|.
TGTGCCAGCAGCCCCCGTGCGGGCGCGGGAGAGACCCAGTACTTC
CASSPRAGAGETQYF
>TRBV20-1|TRBJ2-7|.|many
TGCAGTGCTAGTTCTGCCTACGAGCAGTACTTC
CSASSAYEQYF
>TRBV7-2|TRBJ1-3|.|.
TGTGCCAGCAGCCCGACTCCGGCTCCTGGAAACACCATATATTTT
CASSPTPAPGNTIYF
>TRBV7-9|TRBJ2-7|TRBD2|few
TGTGCCAGCAGCTCCACTAGCGGGCTCCACGAGCAGTACTTC
CASSSTSGLHEQYF
>TRBV19|TRBJ1-1|TRBD1|few
TGTGCCAGTAGTTTCCTGACAGGGGCGAACACTGAAGCTTTCTTT
CASSFLTGANTEAFF
>TRBV25-1|TRBJ1-1|TRBD1|many
TGTGCCAGCAGACGGACAGGGGGAAAAGGGACGGCTTTCTTT
CASRRTGGKGTAFF
>TRBV7-3|TRBJ2-7|.|once
TGCGCCAGCAGCCAAAATTCGGGAGAGCAGTACTTC
CASSQNSGEQYF
>TRBV7-3|TRBJ2-7|TRBD2|.
TGTGCCAGCAGCCAAGACCCGGGGCTAGCGGGAGACGAGCAGTACTTC
CASSQDPGLAGDEQYF
>TRBV2|TRBJ1-6|TRBD1|once
TGTGCCAGCAGAGAGGACAGGGGGCGCGGGCCCCTCCACTTT
CASREDRGRGPLHF
>TRBV7-2|TRBJ2-7|.|many
TGTGCCAGCAGCTTGCTTGGGAACTCCTACGAGCAGTACTTC
CASSLLGNSYEQYF
>TRBV6-5|TRBJ1-1|.|.
TGTGCCAGCAGTTCCGCACAGGGATTCACTGAAGCTTTCTTT
CASSSAQGFTEAFF
>TRBV7-8|TRBJ1-5|.|many
TGTGCCAGCAGCATGGACGGCCATAGCAATCAGCCCCAGCATTTT
CASSMDGHSNQPQHF
>TRBV29-1|TRBJ2-2|.|many
TGCAGCGTTGAAAAGGGCACCGGGGAGCTGTTTTTT
CSVEKGTGELFF
>TRBV29-1|TRBJ1-2|.|.
TGCAGCGTTGAGCCTACTAACTATGGCTACACCTTC
CSVEPTNYGYTF
>TRBV12-3/TRBV12-4|TRBJ2-7|.|.
TGTGCCAGCAGCTTAGTAGTGTTGGGGGGCACGGGAAGGGGGGAGCAGTACTTC
CASSLVVLGGTGRGEQYF
>TRBV5-5|TRBJ2-2|.|once
TGTGCCAGCAGCGTTGCAGGGGCAGGCGAAACCGGGGAGCTGTTTTTT
CASSVAGAGETGELFF
>TRBV20-1|TRBJ1-1|.|few
TGCAGTGCTATCCCCGAGGCACCGAACACTGAAGCTTTCTTT
CSAIPEAPNTEAFF
>TRBV6-6|TRBJ2-7|TRBD1|few
TGTGCCAGCATCCCGGGACAGTGGGGGCTCGAGCAGTACTTC
CASIPGQWGLEQYF
>TRBV15|TRBJ2-7|TRBD1|many
TGTGCCACCAGCAGAGAACTATTCGGGACAGGGAACGTCGAGCAGTACTTC
CATSRELFGTGNVEQYF
>TRBV2|TRBJ1-2|TRBD1|few
TGTGCCAGCAGACCCGGGACAGGGGGCGCGTATGGCTACACCTTC
CASRPGTGGAYGYTF
>TRBV9|TRBJ1-4|.|.
TGTGCCAGCAGTGCTAGATGGGGTGAAAAACTGTTTTTT
CASSARWGEKLFF
>TRBV14|TRBJ2-2|.|.
TGTGCCAGCAGCTTCTATGCCGGGGAGCTGTTTTTT
CASSFYAGELFF
>TRBV2|TRBJ2-7|.|many
TGTGCCAGCAGTGAATTCCAGGCGTACGAGCAGTACTTC
CASSEFQAYEQYF
>TRBV24-1|TRBJ1-1|TRBD1|few
TGTGCCACCACTCACTCGGGACAGGTGGACACTGAAGCTTTCTTT
CATTHSGQVDTEAFF
>TRBV29-1|TRBJ2-7|TRBD1|.
TGTGCCAGCAGAATGACAGGGGGCATCTACGAGCAGTACTTC
CASRMTGGIYEQYF
>TRBV20-1|TRBJ2-7|TRBD1|few
TGCAGTGCTAGAGATACCGGACAGGGGGCTCTCGAGCAGTACTTC
CSARDTGQGALEQYF
>TRBV5-1|TRBJ2-7|TRBD2|.
TGCGCCAGCAGCTTGCAGGTGGGCGGGAGAGAGCAGTACTTC
CASSLQVGGREQYF
>TRBV12-3/TRBV12-4|TRBJ1-4|.|many
TGTGCCAGCAGTTTCTTGAGCGAGAAACTGTTTTTT
CASSFLSEKLFF
>TRBV10-3|TRBJ2-1|.|.
TGTGCCATCACCCGCAGCTACTCCTACAATGAGCAGTTCTTC
CAITRSYSYNEQFF
>TRBV11-3|TRBJ2-2|.|.
TGTGCCAGCAGCTCCCTGGACCGCTGGGCGGGGGAGCTGTTTTTT
CASSSLDRWAGELFF
>TRBV5-1|TRBJ1-2|.|many
TGCGCCAGCAGCCCACTGGACGGTAACTATGGCTACACCTTC
CASSPLDGNYGYTF
>TRBV24-1|TRBJ2-2|.|many
TGTGCCACCAGTGACGGAACAAGACAGGCCGGGGAGCTGTTTTTT
CATSDGTRQAGELFF
>TRBV2|TRBJ1-2|.|many
TGTGCCAGCGGTCGGGGGGCCAGTGGCTACACCTTC
CASGRGASGYTF
>TRBV7-6|TRBJ2-1|.|.
TGTGCCAGCAGCTCCTATACCGGGACTTCCACCTACAATGAGCAGTTCTTC
CASSSYTGTSTYNEQFF
>TRBV5-1|TRBJ1-1|.|.
TGCGCCAGCAGCCCTGCCGGACTGACTGAAGCTTTCTTT
CASSPAGLTEAFF
>TRBV25-1|TRBJ2-7|.|many
TGTGCCAGCAGTGGCCGTATCGACCCGGGACAAGGGAACGAGCAGTACTTC
CASSGRIDPGQGNEQYF
>TRBV29-1|TRBJ2-5|TRBD2|once
TGCAGCGTACGACTAGCGGGGCGCGAGACCCAGTACTTC
CSVRLAGRETQYF
>TRBV7-9|TRBJ2-7|TRBD1|.
TGTGCCGGAGAGGGGGCAGCATCATCCTACGAGCAGTACTTC
CAGEGAASSYEQYF
>TRBV9|TRBJ2-2|.|.
TGTGCCAGCAGTTCGCCCCAGGGCCACACCGGGGAGCTGTTTTTT
CASSSPQGHTGELFF
>TRBV4-3|TRBJ2-5|.|.
TGCGCCAGCAGCCGAGGACTGGGCAGCGAAGAGACCCAGTACTTC
CASSRGLGSEETQYF